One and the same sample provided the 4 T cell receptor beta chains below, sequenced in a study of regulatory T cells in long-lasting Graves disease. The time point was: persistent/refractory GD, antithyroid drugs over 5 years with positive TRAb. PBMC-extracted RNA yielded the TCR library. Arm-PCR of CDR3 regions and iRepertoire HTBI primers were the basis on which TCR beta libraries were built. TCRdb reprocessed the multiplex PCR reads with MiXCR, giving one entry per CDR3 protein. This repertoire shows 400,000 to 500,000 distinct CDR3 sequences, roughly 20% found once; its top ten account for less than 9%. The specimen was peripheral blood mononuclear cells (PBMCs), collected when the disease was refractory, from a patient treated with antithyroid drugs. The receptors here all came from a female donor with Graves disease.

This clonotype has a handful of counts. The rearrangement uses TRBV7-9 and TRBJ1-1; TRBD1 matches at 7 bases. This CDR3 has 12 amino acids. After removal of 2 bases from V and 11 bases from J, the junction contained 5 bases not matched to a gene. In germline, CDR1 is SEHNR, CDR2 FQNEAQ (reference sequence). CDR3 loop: CASSLLQGTAFF. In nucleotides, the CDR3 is TGTGCCAGCAGCTTACTACAGGGGACTGCTTTCTTT. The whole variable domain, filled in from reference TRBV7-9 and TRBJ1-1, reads DTGVSQNPRHKITKRGQNVTFRCDPISEHNRLYWYRQTLGQGPEFLTYFQNEAQLEKSRLLSDRFSAERPKGSFSTLEIQRTEQGDSAMYLCASSLLQGTAFFGQGTRLTVV.

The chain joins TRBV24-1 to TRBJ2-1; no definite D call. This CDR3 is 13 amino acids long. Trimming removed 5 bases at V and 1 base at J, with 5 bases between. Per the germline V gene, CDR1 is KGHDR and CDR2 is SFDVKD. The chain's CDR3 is CATSALSYNEQFF. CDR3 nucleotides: TGTGCCACCAGTGCGCTATCCTACAATGAGCAGTTCTTC.

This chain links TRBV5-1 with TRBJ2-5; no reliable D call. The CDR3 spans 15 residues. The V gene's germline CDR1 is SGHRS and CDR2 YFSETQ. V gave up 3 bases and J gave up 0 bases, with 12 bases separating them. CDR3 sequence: CASSYVLGHQETQYF. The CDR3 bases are TGCGCCAGCAGCTACGTACTGGGCCACCAAGAGACCCAGTACTTC.

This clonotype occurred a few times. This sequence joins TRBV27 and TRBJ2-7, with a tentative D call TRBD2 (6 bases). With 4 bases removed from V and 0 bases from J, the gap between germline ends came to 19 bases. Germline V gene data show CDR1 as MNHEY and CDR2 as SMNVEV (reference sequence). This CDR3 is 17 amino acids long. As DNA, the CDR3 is TGTGCCAGCAGTTCCCACTCAGCGGGCCGGAGCTCCTACGAGCAGTACTTC. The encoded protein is CASSSHSAGRSSYEQYF.